The T cell receptor (beta chain) under discussion was sequenced for a study of response to subunit inactivated influenza vaccine. Broader study findings: The authors proposed limited new T cell recruitment per seasonal influenza vaccination.

Germline lookup yields CDR1 LNHDA and CDR2 SQIVND (reference sequence). V lost 7 bases and J 2 bases, leaving 10 bases between the germline ends. The CDR3 loop spans 13 amino acids. Points on this clonotype: Its antigen is as yet unknown.

MiXCR, applied by TCRdb to the RT-PCR reads, yields one record per CDR3 protein. There are hundreds of thousands of distinct CDR3 sequences in the sample; approximately 16% occur only once, and roughly 3% lies in the top ten. This chain connects TRBV19 to TRBJ2-3; the D is unclear. Sample: CD4+ T cells sorted from PBMCs, taken approximately 25 months after vaccination. This clonotype was sampled from a man aged 50-75 years who received an inactivated influenza vaccine. CDR3 amino acids: CASKVAATDTQYF. The DNA for the CDR3 is TGTGCCAGTAAAGTTGCGGCCACAGATACGCAGTATTTT. Combining the CDR3 with reference TRBV19 and TRBJ2-3 gives the whole variable domain DGGITQSPKYLFRKEGQNVTLSCEQNLNHDAMYWYRQDPGQGLRLIYYSQIVNDFQKGDIAEGYSVSREKKESFPLTVTSAQKNPTAFYLCASKVAATDTQYFGPGTRLTVL.